The 18 T cell receptor beta chains in this list originate from one sample, sequenced in a study of Ad26.COV2.S vaccination and SARS-CoV-2 variants. The treatment: some 19 received Ad26.COV2.S at low or high dose, single or two shots; about five received placebo; per-sample allocation not given. Sampling took place 63 days after the first vaccine or placebo injection. Measured with immunoSEQ multiplex PCR; TCRdb has only the in-frame clones, and not every one. Of around 450,000 clones in the sample, around nine tenths were seen once. Here the sequenced sample was peripheral blood, taken in a trial of Ad26.COV2.S vaccine versus placebo. These receptors were collected from a person between 18 and 65 years old who received the Ad26.COV2.S COVID-19 vaccine or a placebo.

The chain recombines TRBV3-1 (or the pseudogene TRBV3-2) with TRBJ2-3; the D is unclear. Germline V gene data show CDR1 as LGHDT and CDR2 as YNNKEL (reference sequence). Trimming pared 1 base from V and 4 bases from J, leaving 18 bases between. This CDR3 region has 17 residues. The CDR3 sequence: CASSQATRLTIPDTQYF. Here the CDR3 DNA reads TGTGCCAGCAGCCAAGCAACCCGACTTACAATCCCAGATACGCAGTATTTT.

The rearrangement uses TRBV9 and TRBJ2-5; D is undetermined. Germline V CDR1 and CDR2: SGDLS, YYNGEE. Between the trimmed V and J ends, which lost 0 bases and 2 bases, there was a span of 8 bases. The CDR3 has 14 residues. The CDR3 here is CASSVEIEQETQYF. The CDR3 DNA reads TGTGCCAGCAGCGTAGAAATCGAACAAGAGACCCAGTACTTC.

The chain is built from TRBV7-2 and TRBJ1-3; TRBD1 agrees at 7 bases. This CDR3 contains 16 residues. The junction had 8 bases not matched to a gene; V was cut back by 3 bases and J by 3 bases. Germline assignment: CDR1 SGHTA and CDR2 FQGNSA. Here the CDR3 DNA reads TGTGCCAGCAGCTTGGTGGGACAGAGAATTGGAAACACCATATATTTT. Translation gives CASSLVGQRIGNTIYF. Variable domain in full (rest from reference TRBV7-2 and TRBJ1-3): GAGVSQSPSNKVTEKGKDVELRCDPISGHTALYWYRQSLGQGLEFLIYFQGNSAPDKSGLPSDRFSAERTGGSVSTLTIQRTQQEDSAVYLCASSLVGQRIGNTIYFGEGSWLTVV.

V is TRBV18 and J is TRBJ1-5; D is perhaps TRBD1 (5 bases). CDR1 and CDR2 (germline): KGHSH, LQKENI. V was pared by 3 bases and J by 2 bases, with 17 bases between. CDR3 length: 17 amino acids. CDR3 nucleotide sequence: TGTGCCAGCTCACCCGGGCGAAGTCGGGGCGGCAATCAGCCCCAGCATTTT. Its protein product is CASSPGRSRGGNQPQHF.

CDR3 region: CASSTRRNTEAFF. Here the CDR3 DNA reads TGTGCCAGCAGCACCCGGCGGAACACTGAAGCTTTCTTT. The chain employs TRBV5-8 and TRBJ1-1; D is undetermined. The CDR3 contains 13 residues. Trimming took off 4 bases at V and 1 base at J, with 8 bases between the two ends. Germline V gene data show CDR1 as SGHTS and CDR2 as YDEGEE.

This chain uses TRBV7-3 with TRBJ2-3; D is perhaps TRBD1 or TRBD2 (5 bases each). The CDR3 has 15 amino acids. CDR1 is SGHTA, CDR2 FQGTGA, per germline. Deletions cut 3 bases from V and 2 bases from J, with 12 bases between. CDR3 sequence: CASSFRGAATDTQYF. The DNA of the CDR3 is TGTGCCAGCAGCTTTCGGGGCGCCGCCACAGATACGCAGTATTTT. The full variable domain, completed using reference TRBV7-3 and TRBJ2-3, is GAGVSQTPSNKVTEKGKYVELRCDPISGHTALYWYRQSLGQGPEFLIYFQGTGAADDSGLPNDRFFAVRPEGSVSTLKIQRTERGDSAVYLCASSFRGAATDTQYFGPGTRLTVL.

This CDR3 reads CATSRGGDVYEQYF. The CDR3 DNA reads as TGTGCCACCAGCAGAGGAGGGGATGTCTACGAGCAGTACTTC. The rearrangement joins TRBV15 to TRBJ2-7; D might be TRBD1 or TRBD2, each matching 5 bases. There are 14 residues in the CDR3. CDR1 and CDR2 from the germline V gene are LNHNV and YYDKDF (reference sequence). V was clipped by 1 base and J by 3 bases, with 10 bases between them.

The J gene is TRBJ1-6, the V gene TRBV27; D is unresolved. The CDR3 is made up of 14 amino acids. Trimming cost V 6 bases and J 4 bases, with 10 bases left between them. Germline lookup yields CDR1 MNHEY and CDR2 SMNVEV (reference sequence). For the CDR3, the DNA is TGTGCCAGCAGGGAAGGGATATATAATTCACCCCTCCACTTT. Translation: CASREGIYNSPLHF.

The chain links TRBV5-4 to TRBJ2-2; 14 nucleotides match TRBD2. Trimming at V came to 4 bases and at J to 9 bases, leaving 11 bases not matched to a gene. CDR1 and CDR2 (germline): SGHNT, YYREEE (reference sequence). CDR3 length: 17 residues. CDR3 bases: TGTGCCAGCAGCGACGGGACTAGCGGGGGCCTCGTCCGGGAGCTGTTTTTT. Amino acid sequence: CASSDGTSGGLVRELFF.

This clone was seen a few times. The same CDR3 also results from other DNA sequences found in this sample. The genes are TRBV28 and TRBJ2-2; D is undetermined. Trimming removed 6 bases at V and 0 bases at J, with 5 bases between. This CDR3 comprises 13 residues. The germline CDR1 and CDR2 sequences are MDHEN and SYDVKM. The CDR3 loop is CASSTTNTGELFF. The CDR3 DNA sequence: TGTGCCAGCAGCACCACGAACACCGGGGAGCTGTTTTTT.

The gene calls are TRBV15 and TRBJ1-2, with 9 bases lining up with TRBD1. Germline trimming cut 0 bases from V and 7 bases from J; bases unmatched to any gene: 6. The germline CDR1 and CDR2 sequences are LNHNV and YYDKDF (reference sequence). The CDR3 spans 15 residues. The CDR3 loop reads CATSRDVGTGLGYTF. For the CDR3, the DNA is TGTGCCACCAGCAGAGATGTCGGGACAGGGCTTGGCTACACCTTC. Variable domain in full (rest from reference TRBV15 and TRBJ1-2): DAMVIQNPRYQVTQFGKPVTLSCSQTLNHNVMYWYQQKSSQAPKLLFHYYDKDFNNEADTPDNFQSRRPNTSFCFLDIRSPGLGDTAMYLCATSRDVGTGLGYTFGSGTRLTVV.

V is TRBV15 and J is TRBJ2-1; no clear D gene. CDR1 is LNHNV, CDR2 YYDKDF, per germline (reference sequence). This CDR3 has 14 amino acids. Trimming pared 1 base from V and 5 bases from J, leaving 9 bases between. The CDR3 DNA is TGTGCCACCAGCAGAGCCCGGGCTCACAATGAGCAGTTCTTC. Protein product: CATSRARAHNEQFF. The full variable domain, completed using reference TRBV15 and TRBJ2-1, is DAMVIQNPRYQVTQFGKPVTLSCSQTLNHNVMYWYQQKSSQAPKLLFHYYDKDFNNEADTPDNFQSRRPNTSFCFLDIRSPGLGDTAMYLCATSRARAHNEQFFGPGTRLTVL.

This clone was seen once. DNA of the CDR3: TGTGCCAGCAGTTACTTTAGAGGTAGCGGGGCACTTTACGAGCAGTACTTC. Protein sequence: CASSYFRGSGALYEQYF. V is TRBV6-2 or TRBV6-3 and J is TRBJ2-7; the match to TRBD2 covers 8 bases. The CDR3 contains 17 residues. Germline loops: CDR1 MNHEY, CDR2 SVGEGT. The V segment lost 1 base and the J segment 4 bases; nucleotides outside the gene matches: 12.

This clone was seen just once. V usage is TRBV7-2 and J usage is TRBJ1-2, with 10 bases identical to TRBD1. The length of the CDR3 is 19 residues. CDR1 is SGHTA and CDR2 is FQGNSA in the germline V gene. V was pared by 4 bases and J by 4 bases, with 18 bases of the junction left unmatched. The CDR3 sequence is CASSYPQNRQGATFYGYTF. The CDR3 bases are TGTGCCAGCAGCTACCCCCAGAATCGACAGGGGGCAACCTTCTATGGCTACACCTTC.

This clone was detected only a few times. The chain combines TRBV7-9 with TRBJ1-4; the D is unclear. The ends were cut back, 7 bases at V and 3 bases at J, with 9 bases in the middle. Germline CDR1 is SEHNR and CDR2 is FQNEAQ (reference sequence). CDR3 length equals 13 residues. CDR3 nucleotide sequence: TGTGCCAGCACCTCTCGGGCTAATGAAAAACTGTTTTTT. This encodes CASTSRANEKLFF.

The genes are TRBV12-3 or TRBV12-4 and TRBJ1-5, with no clear D. V lost 3 bases, J lost 11 bases, and 11 bases lay in between. This CDR3 spans 12 amino acids. The CDR3 loop is CASSFAGRAQHF. In nucleotides, the CDR3 is TGTGCCAGCAGTTTCGCGGGTCGGGCCCAGCATTTT.

The chain combines TRBV30 with TRBJ2-7; 7 positions agree with TRBD1. The germline V gene has CDR1 GTSNPN and CDR2 SVGIG (reference sequence). With 4 bases clipped from V and 1 base from J, the junction kept 4 bases outside the gene matches. The CDR3 is made up of 13 amino acids. In DNA form, the CDR3 reads TGTGCCTGGAACCGGGGACAGTCCTACGAGCAGTACTTC. As protein: CAWNRGQSYEQYF. The entire variable domain, with the rest obtained from reference TRBV30 and TRBJ2-7, is as follows: SQTIHQWPATLVQPVGSPLSLECTVEGTSNPNLYWYRQAAGRGLQLLFYSVGIGQISSEVPQNLSASRPQDRQFILSSKKLLLSDSGFYLCAWNRGQSYEQYFGPGTRLTVT.

This sequence joins TRBV4-1 and TRBJ2-1; a weak D match, TRBD2 (6 bases). V lost 3 bases, J lost 0 bases, and 15 bases lay in between. Looked up from germline, CDR1 is MGHRA and CDR2 is YSYEKL. The CDR3 covers 17 residues. For the CDR3, the DNA is TGCGCCAGCAGCCAGACCGGGACTGCTAGCTCCTACAATGAGCAGTTCTTC. Translating it yields CASSQTGTASSYNEQFF.